The sequence of this T cell receptor (beta chain) was determined in a study of T cell repertoires in cytomegalovirus infection (dated by TCRdb to the late 2010s). Describing the broader study: Peptide stimulations targeted recently identified HLA-C-restricted CMV epitopes, whose presentation resists viral immunomodulation, together with well-studied HLA-B-restricted epitopes. Because public TCR beta signatures pointed to carriage of CMV infection together with the matching HLA type, the HLA type of each donor mattered for the analysis.

This clonotype showed up just a few times. The clone's antigen remains unknown. No clone much larger than this one lies a single base away; base qualities are absent. The sample's treatment or condition label, decoded: in vitro stimulation with specific CMV peptide epitopes to enrich CMV-specific T cells. The instrument given in TCRdb is Illumina HiSeq 1500. TCRdb reprocessed the public reads (quality trimming at Q25 with fastp, clone calling with MiXCR) and kept in-frame beta chains. Merged by CDR3 protein, the rows form single entries marked with the most common genes and DNA. This sample lists 110,000 or so distinct CDR3 sequences; more than 30% were detected once. The leading ten clones occupy less than 45% of the sample. General findings and caveats noted by the study authors: In both this cohort and an independent cohort of several hundred donors, the cumulative frequency of public TCR beta family members distinguished carriers of CMV infection plus the relevant HLA type. The ex vivo response was dominated by HLA-C-restricted CMV-specific TCR beta clonotypes, and the single most frequent clonotype in two of eight donors was supplied by these HLA-C-restricted clonotypes.

Taken from the germline V gene, the CDR1 and CDR2 loops are SGHAT and FQNNGV. Reading from cysteine to phenylalanine, the CDR3 counts 17 amino acids. This entry keeps only the CDR3 DNA: 51 bases, framed from base 1. V loses 3 bases, J loses 5 bases, and the germline ends lie 19 bases apart. This specimen consisted of CD8+ T cells from cultured PBMCs, obtained from culture after CMV antigen stimulation. The clonotype comes from a human donor in good health (CMV status not recorded). Some clones in this sample may be carry-over from other donors' samples. This sequence uses TRBV11-2 and TRBJ2-2, and perhaps TRBD2 as D gene, on 5 matching bases. In nucleotide form, the sequence is TGTGCCAGCAGCTTCCCTCGCGCGGAGGTGAAGACCGGGGAGCTGTTTTTT. The translation is CASSFPRAEVKTGELFF. Joined to the reference TRBV11-2 and TRBJ2-2 proteins, this CDR3 gives the full variable domain: EAGVAQSPRYKIIEKRQSVAFWCNPISGHATLYWYQQILGQGPKLLIQFQNNGVVDDSQLPKDRFSAERLKGVDSTLKIQPAKLEDSAVYLCASSFPRAEVKTGELFFGEGSRLTVL.